The rows below give T cell receptor beta chains drawn from one sample of a study of T-cell reconstitution after alpha-beta-depleted transplantation in children. TCRdb ran MiXCR on the PCR reads and lists one entry per CDR3 protein. The table lists about 90,000 distinct CDR3 sequences, around a sixth of them singletons. The material sequenced was PBMCs, mostly from graft donor cells, taken 180 days after TCRalphabeta/CD19-depleted stem cell transplant. Receptors originate from a male patient aged 2-9 years who had a stem cell transplant for acute lymphoblastic leukemia, so the T cells may come from the graft donor. Each CDR3 is given with its conserved first and last residue. D genes are given only for firm matches. The listing skips clone size in some rows; elsewhere it reads once, few, many or a size class.

cdr3_nt cdr3_aa d_call clone_size j_call v_call
TGCAGTGCCCATGGGGGTAACACTGAAGCTTTCTTT CSAHGGNTEAFF NA many TRBJ1-1 TRBV20-1
TGTGCCAGCAGCCTCGGACAGTCGGCGGTTAATGAGCAGTTCTTC CASSLGQSAVNEQFF NA NA TRBJ2-1 TRBV11-3
TGTGCCAGCAGTTACGTCGCGGAGAACACTGAAGCTTTCTTT CASSYVAENTEAFF NA few TRBJ1-1 TRBV6-2/TRBV6-3
TGCGCCAGCAGCTTGGAGAGATTGGGTACTGAAGCTTTCTTT CASSLERLGTEAFF NA many TRBJ1-1 TRBV5-1
TGCAGTGCTAGTCTTGGCCAAAGCTCCTACGAGCAGTACTTC CSASLGQSSYEQYF NA NA TRBJ2-7 TRBV20-1
TGTGCCAGTAGCGGACGGGGACAAGAGACCCAGTACTTC CASSGRGQETQYF NA few TRBJ2-5 TRBV19
TGTGCCAGCAGTTTCTTCCAGCGGGGCAACAATGAGCAGTTCTTC CASSFFQRGNNEQFF TRBD2 NA TRBJ2-1 TRBV27
TGTGCCAGCAGCCTCGGACAGGGGTCCTTCTCCTACGAGCAGTACTTC CASSLGQGSFSYEQYF TRBD1 many TRBJ2-7 TRBV7-2
TGTGCCTGGAGAGCTGTGGGTTCGACCAGGGAGCTGTTTTTT CAWRAVGSTRELFF NA NA TRBJ2-2 TRBV30
TGCAGCGTGGGGACTAGCGGGGATACGCAGTATTTT CSVGTSGDTQYF TRBD2 few TRBJ2-3 TRBV29-1
TGTGCCAGCAGCTTAGGGGACAGGGGGACCCTCACAGATACGCAGTATTTT CASSLGDRGTLTDTQYF TRBD1 NA TRBJ2-3 TRBV7-9
TGTGCCAGCAGCTTACCGGGACAGAGGGCTGGGACCCAGTCCTTC CASSLPGQRAGTQSF TRBD1 NA TRBJ2-5 TRBV7-2
TGCAGTCAACTGGCGGGAGGGCCTAATAGCGAGCAGTACTTC CSQLAGGPNSEQYF TRBD2 few TRBJ2-7 TRBV20-1
TGCAGTGCTAGTGGTCAAGGGTCGGTGACCGGGGAGCTGTTTTTT CSASGQGSVTGELFF NA few TRBJ2-2 TRBV20-1
TGTGCCAGCAGCTCTGGACCCGGACAGGGGTATGGCGACACCTTC CASSSGPGQGYGDTF TRBD1 NA TRBJ1-2 TRBV7-6
TGCAGTGCCACCGGACTAGCGGGAATCGGGACCCAGTACTTC CSATGLAGIGTQYF TRBD2 few TRBJ2-5 TRBV20-1
TGTGCCAGCAGCTTAGTGTCAGCCTCCTACGAGCAGTACTTC CASSLVSASYEQYF NA few TRBJ2-7 TRBV7-2
TGCAGTGCTAGAGATTCACGGACCAACTCCTACAATGAGCAGTTCTTC CSARDSRTNSYNEQFF NA few TRBJ2-1 TRBV20-1
TGCAGTGCTAGTTTCGGGACTAGGAACCGCGAGCAGTTCTTC CSASFGTRNREQFF TRBD2 few TRBJ2-1 TRBV20-1
TGTGCCACCAGTGATCCCGCCGGGACAGGGGGCTCCAATGAGCAGTTCTTC CATSDPAGTGGSNEQFF TRBD1 NA TRBJ2-1 TRBV24-1
TGCAGCGTTCAAGGACGGTCCTACGAGCAGTACTTC CSVQGRSYEQYF NA NA TRBJ2-7 TRBV29-1
TGTGCCACCCAGGGCTCCTACGAGCAGTACTTC CATQGSYEQYF NA NA TRBJ2-7 TRBV12-3/TRBV12-4
TGCGCCAGCAGCCAAGATCGGGGGCGCGTTGAAGCTTTCTTT CASSQDRGRVEAFF NA many TRBJ1-1 TRBV4-3
TGTGCCAGCAGCTTACAGGGACTAGAATCCTACGAGCAGTACTTC CASSLQGLESYEQYF TRBD2 few TRBJ2-7 TRBV7-2
TGTGCCAGCAGCTTAATGGGGACAGACACCGGGGAGCTGTCTTTT CASSLMGTDTGELSF TRBD1 NA TRBJ2-2 TRBV7-2
TGTGCCAGCAGTCGGACGGACATGAACACTGAAGCTTTCTTT CASSRTDMNTEAFF NA few TRBJ1-1 TRBV6-2/TRBV6-3
TGTGCCAGCAGGTATCAACCCGAGGGGGCGCTAGCCGGGGAGCTGTTTTTT CASRYQPEGALAGELFF TRBD1 NA TRBJ2-2 TRBV5-5
TGCAGTGCTAGGCTGGACAGGGGAGGGTACGAGCAGTACTTC CSARLDRGGYEQYF TRBD1 NA TRBJ2-7 TRBV20-1
TGTGCCAGCAGTCTTGGACAGGGGGCTCAGCCCCAGCATTTT CASSLGQGAQPQHF TRBD1 NA TRBJ1-5 TRBV12-3/TRBV12-4
TGTGCCAGCAGTCCTAGTATCCACGAGCAGTACTTC CASSPSIHEQYF NA few TRBJ2-7 TRBV7-2
TGTGCCAGCAGCCCGGGACTAGCGGGGGGAATTTACAATGAGCAGTTCTTC CASSPGLAGGIYNEQFF TRBD2 medium-sized TRBJ2-1 TRBV11-2
TGCGCCAGCAGCTTGCCTAGCGGGGGGGATACCTACGAGCAGTACTTC CASSLPSGGDTYEQYF TRBD2 NA TRBJ2-7 TRBV5-1